The present TCR beta chain was sequenced within a study of T cell responses to AZD1222 COVID-19 vaccine. Study-level background: Pooled samples include second doses given at about 4 or 12 weeks.

Data came from immunoSEQ multiplex PCR; TCRdb stores just in-frame clones and leaves some out. Of approximately 120,000 clones in the sample, more than 80% are singletons; the top ten hold around 1.5%. The trim removed 1 base at V and 5 bases at J, leaving 1 base unmatched. The CDR3 length is 14 residues. Germline values: CDR1 LNHDA, CDR2 SQIVND (reference sequence). Study-level findings and limits: The donors showed a predominance of white British ancestry and of females, with possible underestimation of clonal diversity. Vaccine-associated CD4 TCRs ranged over spike, dominating at 160-218 and 743-854.

In the case of this clone: Its cognate antigen is unknown.

Sample: peripheral blood, taken on day 0 of AZD1222 vaccination. V usage is TRBV19 and J usage is TRBJ2-1, with 8 positions matching TRBD2. This clonotype was sampled from an adult in good health. This CDR3 reads CASSIAGGDNEQFF. CDR3 bases: TGTGCCAGTAGTATAGCGGGAGGGGACAATGAGCAGTTCTTC.